The 19 T cell receptor beta chains given below trace back to one sample, sequenced in a study of regulatory T cells in long-lasting Graves disease. Documented time point: newly diagnosed GD, antithyroid drugs for less than 3 months. Scientists built the TCR library using RNA that was extracted from PBMCs. In building TCR beta libraries, iRepertoire HTBI primers were used together with Arm-PCR of CDR3 regions. TCRdb ran MiXCR on the multiplex PCR reads and lists one entry per CDR3 protein. Here the sample spans 300,000 to 400,000 distinct CDR3 sequences, 16% being singletons. These sequences were also reported in another study, on T cells in Graves' hyperthyroidism and ophthalmopathy.

This specimen consisted of peripheral blood mononuclear cells (PBMCs), obtained at new diagnosis, from a patient treated with antithyroid drugs. The receptor set was obtained from a man aged 35 to 55 with Graves disease.

The chain joins TRBV29-1 to TRBJ2-7; D may be TRBD1 (6 bases). Trimming shortened V by 1 base and J by 6 bases, and 19 bases separated the two germline ends. CDR3 length equals 15 residues. Germline CDR1 SQVTM, CDR2 ANQGSEA. Here the CDR3 DNA reads TGCAGCGTTGAAGGAGGGAGACAGGCGAGCGGCGAGCAGTACTTC. Translated, it gives CSVEGGRQASGEQYF.

The table lists this clonotype with many counts. V gene TRBV30 combines with J gene TRBJ2-7, with a possible D match to TRBD2 (6 bases). Germline V CDR1 and CDR2: GTSNPN, SVGIG (reference sequence). Between the trimmed V and J ends, which lost 3 bases and 1 base, there was a span of 7 bases. CDR3 size: 12 residues. CDR3 sequence (DNA): TGTGCCTGGAGCCGGGGGTCCTACGAGCAGTACTTC. It codes for CAWSRGSYEQYF.

This clonotype was seen only a few times. V usage is TRBV5-1 and J usage is TRBJ1-3; D unclear. The CDR3 is 17 residues long. Germline V lookup: CDR1 SGHRS, CDR2 YFSETQ. The V end was cut by 0 bases, the J end by 2 bases, with 15 bases between. The CDR3 nucleotides are TGCGCCAGCAGCTTGGAGGGCCTGGCGAGGCCTGGAAACACCATATATTTT. The encoded protein is CASSLEGLARPGNTIYF. Complete variable domain (other parts from reference TRBV5-1 and TRBJ1-3): KAGVTQTPRYLIKTRGQQVTLSCSPISGHRSVSWYQQTPGQGLQFLFEYFSETQRNKGNFPGRFSGRQFSNSRSEMNVSTLELGDSALYLCASSLEGLARPGNTIYFGEGSWLTVV.

This clonotype was found a few times. V gene TRBV28 combines with J gene TRBJ1-6; the D gene is possibly TRBD1 (6 bases). Germline V lookup: CDR1 MDHEN, CDR2 SYDVKM. The CDR3 loop spans 14 amino acids. Trimming stripped 6 bases from V and 8 bases from J, with 14 bases between. CDR3 residues: CASSHRDGDSPLHF. The CDR3 bases are TGTGCCAGCAGCCACAGGGACGGGGATTCACCCCTCCACTTT.

In its sample, this clonotype was seen many times. The chain has TRBV28 and TRBJ2-7, with D maybe TRBD1 (5 bases). V was cut by 3 bases and J by 4 bases, with 7 bases left in between. Germline CDR1 reads MDHEN; CDR2 reads SYDVKM. The CDR3 runs to 12 residues. The CDR3 loop reads CASSLTAYEQYF. The CDR3 DNA is TGTGCCAGCAGTTTGACAGCTTACGAGCAGTACTTC.

This clonotype was counted many times. The J gene is TRBJ2-7, the V gene TRBV4-3; D not certain. The ends were cut back, 0 bases at V and 2 bases at J, with 11 bases in the middle. The CDR3 extends over 15 amino acids. The V gene's germline CDR1 is LGHNA and CDR2 YSLEER. In DNA form, the CDR3 reads TGCGCCAGCAGCCAAGATTCGTCTTTTCCCTACGAGCAGTACTTC. Protein: CASSQDSSFPYEQYF.

This clonotype was seen repeatedly, ten times or more. The chain carries TRBV16 and TRBJ1-5; 12 nucleotides match TRBD1. This CDR3 has 15 amino acids. V was clipped by 4 bases and J by 7 bases; unmatched bases: 5. Germline V lookup: CDR1 KGHSY, CDR2 FQNENV. This chain's CDR3 is CASSPGTGGMQPQHF. For the CDR3, the DNA is TGTGCCAGCAGCCCAGGGACAGGGGGCATGCAGCCCCAGCATTTT.

The CDR3 sequence: CASSQVRSYEQYF. The CDR3 DNA reads TGTGCCAGCAGCCAAGTGCGCTCCTACGAGCAGTACTTC. The chain couples TRBV3-2 to TRBJ2-7. TRBV3-2 constitutes a pseudogene. There are 13 residues in the CDR3.

There are many counts of this clonotype. The rearrangement joins TRBV30 to TRBJ2-1; the match to TRBD1 covers 8 bases. The CDR3 spans 15 residues. The ends lost 5 bases at V and 0 bases at J; junction bases unmatched: 6. The germline V gene encodes CDR1 GTSNPN and CDR2 SVGIG (reference sequence). CDR3 bases: TGTGCCTGGTACCCGGGACAGGCCTCCTACAATGAGCAGTTCTTC. Translating it yields CAWYPGQASYNEQFF. The full variable domain, with the rest looked up from reference TRBV30 and TRBJ2-1, is SQTIHQWPATLVQPVGSPLSLECTVEGTSNPNLYWYRQAAGRGLQLLFYSVGIGQISSEVPQNLSASRPQDRQFILSSKKLLLSDSGFYLCAWYPGQASYNEQFFGPGTRLTVL.

V usage is TRBV14 and J usage is TRBJ1-2; no clear D gene. V lost 4 bases, J lost 6 bases, and 12 bases lay in between. The CDR3 totals 13 residues. CDR1 and CDR2 (germline): SGHDN, FVKESK. The CDR3 DNA sequence: TGTGCCAGCAGCCTTGAGCGATCTCATGGCTACACCTTC. As protein: CASSLERSHGYTF.

This clonotype occurred many times. The V call is TRBV5-1, the J call TRBJ2-3; weak D call: TRBD2 (6 bases). Trimming took 0 bases from V and 5 from J, leaving 13 bases between them. Germline V gives CDR1 SGHRS, CDR2 YFSETQ. The CDR3 loop spans 15 amino acids. The CDR3 DNA follows: TGCGCCAGCAGCTTGGTAGAACTAGCTGGAGATACGCAGTATTTT. As protein: CASSLVELAGDTQYF.

This clonotype was counted at least ten times. The chain recombines TRBV6-1 with TRBJ2-2; D is uncertain. CDR3 size: 13 residues. Trimming cost V 7 bases and J 0 bases, with 6 bases left between them. The germline gives CDR1 MNHNS, CDR2 SASEGT. In DNA form, the CDR3 reads TGTGCCAGCAAAGGAGCGAACACCGGGGAGCTGTTTTTT. Its translation: CASKGANTGELFF.

The chain uses TRBV9 and TRBJ2-3; possible D gene TRBD1, 5 bases. Germline-derived CDR1 and CDR2 are SGDLS and YYNGEE. This CDR3 spans 13 amino acids. V was shortened by 7 bases and J by 2 bases, with 11 bases between the two germline ends. The CDR3 protein is CASSQGNTDTQYF. The CDR3 region has the DNA TGTGCCAGCTCCCAGGGCAACACAGATACGCAGTATTTT.

This clonotype was seen ten or more times. The rearrangement links TRBV11-2 to TRBJ2-7; D may be TRBD1 or TRBD2 (5 bases each). V shed 1 base and J shed 0 bases, with 16 bases lying between them. CDR3 length: 17 amino acids. CDR1 and CDR2 (germline): SGHAT, FQNNGV. CDR3 sequence (DNA): TGTGCCAGCAGCTTAGTTCTGGGACCCAGGAGCTCCTACGAGCAGTACTTC. Amino acid sequence: CASSLVLGPRSSYEQYF.

The rearrangement uses TRBV6-9 and TRBJ2-7, with 8 bases matching TRBD1. Losses at the gene ends were 4 bases for V and 6 bases for J; bases not matched to a gene: 14. CDR3 size: 16 residues. Germline-derived CDR1 and CDR2 are MNHGY and SVAAGI. CDR3 sequence reads: CASSSPRTGTTFEQYF. The CDR3 nucleotides are TGTGCCAGCAGTTCCCCCCGGACAGGGACGACCTTCGAGCAGTACTTC.

This clonotype showed up many times. This sequence joins TRBV7-9 and TRBJ2-1; maybe TRBD2 (5 bases). The CDR3 is 14 amino acids. Trimming stripped 1 base from V and 7 bases from J, with 11 bases between. Per germline, CDR1 SEHNR and CDR2 FQNEAQ (reference sequence). This CDR3 reads CASSLDSPGNEQFF. DNA of the CDR3: TGTGCCAGCAGCTTAGACTCCCCGGGGAATGAGCAGTTCTTC.

Concerning this clonotype itself: A read error may explain this, as a much larger clone is one base away. This sequence joins TRBV2 and TRBJ2-3, with 15 bases that match TRBD2. The CDR3 runs 16 residues. Germline V CDR1 and CDR2: SNHLY, FYNNEI. With 6 bases clipped from V and 4 bases from J, the junction kept 5 bases outside the gene matches. As DNA, the CDR3 is TGTGCCAGCAGCGCGGGACTAGCGGGGGGCGCAGATACGCAGTATTTT. As protein: CASSAGLAGGADTQYF.

This clonotype showed up many times. V usage is TRBV20-1 and J usage is TRBJ1-1, with D hard to call. Germline CDR1 reads DFQATT; CDR2 reads SNEGSKA (reference sequence). V was pared by 1 base and J by 6 bases, with 9 bases between. The CDR3 covers 12 residues. CDR3 in amino acids: CSARVQKAEAFF. CDR3 nucleotide sequence: TGCAGTGCTAGAGTTCAGAAGGCTGAAGCTTTCTTT.

The V call is TRBV20-1, the J call TRBJ1-2; the D gene is possibly TRBD1 (6 bases). V shed 3 bases and J shed 8 bases, with 13 bases lying between them. Per germline, CDR1 DFQATT and CDR2 SNEGSKA (reference sequence). This CDR3 comprises 12 residues. The chain's CDR3 is CSASLGADGYTF. CDR3 DNA sequence: TGCAGTGCTAGCTTGGGGGCGGACGGCTACACCTTC.